This passage covers 16 T cell receptor beta chains from one sample sequenced in a study of T cells in Graves' hyperthyroidism and ophthalmopathy. Authors of the study amplified TCR beta CDR3 regions from RNA transcripts. The study used the HTBI primer set for a first-round RT-PCR of the TCR CDR3. Using its own MiXCR run on the multiplex PCR reads, TCRdb lists one record per CDR3 protein. The sample consists of hundreds of thousands of distinct CDR3 sequences, approximately 15% of them appearing once. Sample: blood. The source is a woman aged 30 to 39 with Graves' hyperthyroidism that later progressed to Graves' ophthalmopathy.

The J gene is TRBJ2-3, the V gene TRBV2; 9 bases match TRBD2. There are 14 residues in the CDR3. Germline CDR1 is SNHLY and CDR2 is FYNNEI. The junction had 7 bases not matched to a gene; V was cut back by 8 bases and J by 4 bases. CDR3 in amino acids: CASQDGGRADTQYF. Here the CDR3 DNA reads TGTGCCAGCCAGGACGGCGGGAGGGCAGATACGCAGTATTTT.

This clonotype was recorded a few times. The rearrangement links TRBV7-8 to TRBJ2-4; 7 bases align to TRBD2. The germline CDR1 and CDR2 sequences are SGHVS and FQNEAQ. This CDR3 region has 15 residues. J gave up 7 bases and V 3 bases, and 9 bases lay outside the gene matches. The CDR3 spells CASSFLSGTGNIQYF. The CDR3 DNA reads as TGTGCCAGCAGCTTTCTAAGCGGGACCGGCAACATTCAGTACTTC.

The CDR3 region has the DNA TGTGCCAGCAGCGGGGGGGTACCGCTGGCTGGAAACACCATATATTTT. Translation gives CASSGGVPLAGNTIYF. This chain uses TRBV7-2 with TRBJ1-3; perhaps TRBD1 as D (5 bases). The CDR3 loop spans 16 amino acids. Germline values: CDR1 SGHTA, CDR2 FQGNSA. Trimming left V 5 bases short and J 2 bases short, with 16 bases between.

This clonotype has at least ten counts. The chain carries TRBV7-2 and TRBJ2-3, with D uncertain. This CDR3 has 15 residues. The germline V gene encodes CDR1 SGHTA and CDR2 FQGNSA. V lost 0 bases and J 1 base, leaving 8 bases between the germline ends. CDR3 in amino acids: CASSLALQGTDTQYF. The CDR3 nucleotides read TGTGCCAGCAGCTTAGCTCTGCAAGGCACAGATACGCAGTATTTT.

This clonotype was detected ten times or more. The chain joins TRBV10-1 to TRBJ2-3; 12 bases line up with TRBD2. The V segment lost 4 bases and the J segment 3 bases; nucleotides outside the gene matches: 5. The CDR3 runs 16 residues. Germline V lookup: CDR1 WNHNN, CDR2 SYGVQD (reference sequence). CDR3 loop: CASSVRLAGETDTQYF. CDR3 DNA: TGCGCCAGCAGTGTGAGACTAGCGGGAGAAACAGATACGCAGTATTTT.

In this sample, this clonotype turned up a few times. The rearrangement uses TRBV5-1 and TRBJ1-4; D may be TRBD1 (6 bases). Germline V gene lookup returns CDR1 SGHRS and CDR2 YFSETQ. CDR3 length: 16 amino acids. V lost 1 base and J 4 bases, leaving 14 bases between the germline ends. The DNA of the CDR3 is TGCGCCAGCAGCTTGTTGGAGGACAGCCTTAATGAAAAACTGTTTTTT. Its translation: CASSLLEDSLNEKLFF.

The table lists this clonotype with many counts. The chain carries TRBV5-6 and TRBJ2-3; 9 bases match TRBD2. The CDR3 spans 16 residues. V trimming: 4 bases; J trimming: 2 bases; junction bases outside the gene matches: 8. The germline V gene encodes CDR1 SGHDT and CDR2 YYEEEE. CDR3 sequence: CASSALAGVSTDTQYF. The CDR3 region has the DNA TGTGCCAGCAGCGCCTTAGCGGGAGTCTCCACAGATACGCAGTATTTT. Supplemented by reference TRBV5-6 and TRBJ2-3, the full variable domain reads DAGVTQSPTHLIKTRGQQVTLRCSPKSGHDTVSWYQQALGQGPQFIFQYYEEEERQRGNFPDRFSGHQFPNYSSELNVNALLLGDSALYLCASSALAGVSTDTQYFGPGTRLTVL.

A few counts support this clonotype. The CDR3 sequence: CASSLRAGQPQHF. The CDR3 coding sequence is TGTGCCAGCAGTTTGAGGGCCGGTCAGCCCCAGCATTTT. V is TRBV12-3 or TRBV12-4 and J is TRBJ1-5; no clear D. Deletions cut 3 bases from V and 6 bases from J, with 9 bases between. The CDR3 spans 13 residues.

This clonotype was picked up a small number of times. The chain joins TRBV29-1 to TRBJ2-1, with D possibly matching TRBD1 (5 bases). CDR1 SQVTM and CDR2 ANQGSEA come from the germline V gene. Deletions cut 4 bases from V and 5 bases from J, with 15 bases between. This CDR3 is 14 amino acids long. The CDR3 DNA reads TGCAGCGTTGTTAGGGGAACGACCCACAATGAGCAGTTCTTC. Its translation is CSVVRGTTHNEQFF.

This clonotype has ten or more counts. The CDR3 sequence: CASRPAQGSGELFF. The CDR3 region has the DNA TGTGCCAGCAGACCCGCTCAGGGCTCCGGGGAGCTGTTTTTT. The genes are TRBV7-2 and TRBJ2-2; D may be TRBD1 (5 bases). There are 14 residues in the CDR3. The germline gives CDR1 SGHTA, CDR2 FQGNSA. V gave up 6 bases and J gave up 6 bases, with 14 bases separating them.

The V call is TRBV7-2, the J call TRBJ2-7; perhaps TRBD1 as D (6 bases). The germline CDR1 and CDR2 sequences are SGHTA and FQGNSA. V dropped 4 bases and J dropped 7 bases, with 20 bases sitting between them. The CDR3 is made up of 15 amino acids. The CDR3 is CASSSGQKPRYEQYF. The DNA of the CDR3 is TGTGCCAGCAGCTCAGGACAGAAACCTAGGTATGAGCAGTACTTC.

Many counts were recorded for this clonotype. This chain links TRBV2 with TRBJ1-4; 7 nucleotides align to TRBD1. CDR3 length: 15 residues. Germline values: CDR1 SNHLY, CDR2 FYNNEI. With 6 bases clipped from V and 3 bases from J, the junction kept 7 bases outside the gene matches. The CDR3 sequence: CASSVRTGANEKLFF. For the CDR3, the DNA is TGTGCCAGCAGCGTAAGGACAGGAGCTAATGAAAAACTGTTTTTT.

This clonotype occurred many times. The chain couples TRBV20-1 to TRBJ2-3, with TRBD2 matching 14 bases. Germline V gene sequence: CDR1 DFQATT, CDR2 SNEGSKA (reference sequence). The length of the CDR3 is 18 residues. The junction had 11 bases not matched to a gene; V was cut back by 6 bases and J by 0 bases. The CDR3 DNA is TGCAGTGCGCCGGGACTAGCGGGAGCGTTAACTAGCACAGATACGCAGTATTTT. It translates to CSAPGLAGALTSTDTQYF.

This clonotype was seen repeatedly, ten times or more. The chain joins TRBV12-3 or TRBV12-4 to TRBJ2-1; 12 nucleotides agree with TRBD2. Unmatched junction bases numbered 1, after V lost 3 bases and J lost 7 bases. This CDR3 region has 14 residues. In DNA form, the CDR3 reads TGTGCCAGCAGTTTGACTAGCGGGAGTAATGAGCAGTTCTTC. Its protein is CASSLTSGSNEQFF.

This clonotype has only a few counts. The rearrangement links TRBV6-5 to TRBJ1-4; D unclear. Germline V gives CDR1 MNHEY, CDR2 SVGAGI. Trimming cost V 2 bases and J 3 bases, with 10 bases left between them. The CDR3 extends over 15 amino acids. CDR3 bases: TGTGCCAGCAGTTACAGAGCAGCATCTAATGAAAAACTGTTTTTT. It encodes CASSYRAASNEKLFF.

At least ten counts were recorded for this clonotype. V usage is TRBV10-3 and J usage is TRBJ1-4; 7 bases line up with TRBD1. The CDR3 loop spans 13 amino acids. Looked up from germline, CDR1 is ENHRY and CDR2 is SYGVKD. V dropped 3 bases and J dropped 8; count of bases not matched to a gene: 3. The CDR3 spells CAISDIQGEKLFF. In DNA, the CDR3 is TGTGCCATCAGTGACATACAGGGGGAAAAACTGTTTTTT.